This is a list of T cell receptor beta chains from one sample in a study of shared clonotypes between healthy human individuals. TCRdb's copy holds only in-frame clones and misses some; the assay was immunoSEQ multiplex PCR. The sample holds roughly 680,000 clones, 55% to 75% seen once. Input material: memory CD4+ T cells sorted from blood. The receptors here all came from a woman aged 25-40 years in good health. Each CDR3 is given with its conserved first and last residue. D genes are given only for firm matches. The size field is filled for only some rows; it gives once, few, many or a size class.

d_gene	abundance	j_gene	v_gene	len	CDR3nt	CDR3aa
-	-	TRBJ2-2	TRBV30	15	TGTGCCTGGAGTACGGGACTCCTAAACACCGGGGAGCTGTTTTTT	CAWSTGLLNTGELFF
-	-	TRBJ1-1	TRBV5-4	15	TGTGCCAGCAGCTTGGCCGCATCGATGAACACTGAAGCTTTCTTT	CASSLAASMNTEAFF
-	-	TRBJ1-1	TRBV6-5	15	TGTGCCAGCACCCGCCGCCCAGGGAGGCACACTGAAGCTTTCTTT	CASTRRPGRHTEAFF
-	-	TRBJ2-3	TRBV18	17	TGTGCCAGCTCACCAAAATCCGGACAGCCTAGCACAGATACGCAGTATTTT	CASSPKSGQPSTDTQYF
-	-	TRBJ2-3	TRBV5-6	15	TGTGCCAGCAGCTTGTTTAACCGTCGGGTAGATACGCAGTATTTT	CASSLFNRRVDTQYF
-	-	TRBJ2-3	TRBV27	11	TGTGCCAGCAGCTACCTCACTAGGGAGTATTTT	CASSYLTREYF
TRBD1	once	TRBJ2-5	TRBV10-3	14	TGTGCCATCAGCCGCGGGACAGGGGACGAGACCCAGTACTTC	CAISRGTGDETQYF
-	-	TRBJ2-7	TRBV10-3	12	TGTGCCATCAGTGAAGATCACTACGAGCAGTACTTC	CAISEDHYEQYF
TRBD1	once	TRBJ2-7	TRBV19	13	TGTGCCAGTAGTGCGCCGACAGGGATGAAGCAGTACTTC	CASSAPTGMKQYF
-	-	TRBJ2-7	TRBV7-2	17	TGTGCCAGCAGCTTAGCCGGAAGAGGGGCAACCTTCTACGAGCAGTACTTC	CASSLAGRGATFYEQYF
-	-	TRBJ1-4	TRBV7-9	16	TGTGCCAGCAGCTTAGCGAATACAGAGATTAATGAAAAACTGTTTTTT	CASSLANTEINEKLFF
-	many	TRBJ2-7	TRBV11-2	12	TGTGCCAGCAGCTTAGACGGCTACGAGCAGTACTTC	CASSLDGYEQYF
-	-	TRBJ2-6	TRBV19	14	TGTGCCACCGAGAAGGGCTCTGGGGCCAACGTCCTGACTTTC	CATEKGSGANVLTF
TRBD1	once	TRBJ1-3	TRBV7-9	15	TGTGCCAGCAGAATATCCGACAGGGTGATGGACACCATATATTTT	CASRISDRVMDTIYF
TRBD2	-	TRBJ2-5	TRBV14	16	TGTGCCAGCAGCGAGAGCGGGAGGGGGTTGTTGGAGACCCAGTACTTC	CASSESGRGLLETQYF
TRBD2	-	TRBJ2-5	TRBV10-2	13	TGCGCCAGCAGAGTAGCGGGACAAGAGACCCAGTACTTC	CASRVAGQETQYF
-	once	TRBJ1-2	TRBV29-1	13	TGCAGCGTTGGGAGACAGGTGAACTATGGCTACACCTTC	CSVGRQVNYGYTF
-	-	TRBJ1-2	TRBV5-3	16	TGTGCCAGAATTGGGGGACAAATCCCCTGCGACTATGGCTACACCTTC	CARIGGQIPCDYGYTF
-	-	TRBJ2-5	TRBV5-1	13	TGCGCCAGCAGCTTCGTCAGCCAAGAGACCCAGTACTTC	CASSFVSQETQYF
-	-	TRBJ2-7	TRBV29-1	15	TGCAGCGCCCGAGGTCCCGGGGGCGGCGGCTACGAGCAGTACTTC	CSARGPGGGGYEQYF
-	-	TRBJ2-3	TRBV4-1	15	TGCGCCAGCAGCAATCCCGGGACACTCACAGATACGCAGTATTTT	CASSNPGTLTDTQYF
-	-	TRBJ1-5	TRBV27	15	TGTGCCAGCAGTCACAGGCCCAGGGGCAATCAGCCCCAGCATTTT	CASSHRPRGNQPQHF
TRBD1	-	TRBJ1-2	TRBV7-2	16	TGTGCCAGCAGCTTACAACCGGGACAGTTCGACTATGGCTACACCTTC	CASSLQPGQFDYGYTF
-	-	TRBJ2-3	TRBV7-3	14	TGTGCCAGCAGCTTAGTTGGCGAGACAGATACGCAGTATTTT	CASSLVGETDTQYF
-	-	TRBJ1-5	TRBV5-5	13	TGTGCCAGCAGCTTGGAATGGGGCCAGCCCCAGCATTTT	CASSLEWGQPQHF
TRBD1	-	TRBJ2-7	TRBV11-1	18	TGTGCCAGCAGCCCGCCCGGGATGAGCGGGACAGGGGGTTCCGAGCAGTACTTC	CASSPPGMSGTGGSEQYF
-	-	TRBJ1-2	TRBV9	15	TGTGCCAGCAGCCCCCGACAGGACCCCCACTATGGCTACACCTTC	CASSPRQDPHYGYTF
-	-	TRBJ1-1	TRBV30	11	TGTGCCTGGAGGGGGGTTACTGAAGCTTTCTTT	CAWRGVTEAFF
-	few	TRBJ1-5	TRBV16	13	TGTGCCAGCAGCCATCGGGACAATCAGCCCCAGCATTTT	CASSHRDNQPQHF
TRBD1	-	TRBJ1-5	TRBV27	13	TGTGCCAGCAGCTGGACAGGTAATCAGCCCCAGCATTTT	CASSWTGNQPQHF
-	-	TRBJ1-5	TRBV7-8	15	TGTGCCAGCAGCTTAGTAGGCAGCTCGATTCAGCCCCAGCATTTT	CASSLVGSSIQPQHF
-	-	TRBJ1-3	TRBV18	13	TGTGCCAGCTCACGGGACGTCGGAAACACCATATATTTT	CASSRDVGNTIYF
-	-	TRBJ2-1	TRBV28	16	TGTGCCAGCAGTTTGCTCTCGACAGGTCAGGACAATGAGCAGTTCTTC	CASSLLSTGQDNEQFF
-	-	TRBJ1-5	TRBV10-2	14	TGCGCCAGCAGTGGGTCAGGTAGATATCAGCCCCAGCATTTT	CASSGSGRYQPQHF
-	-	TRBJ2-1	TRBV20-1	11	TGCAGTGCTAGAGAGATTCGTGAGCAGTTCTTC	CSAREIREQFF
-	-	TRBJ2-1	TRBV4-2	15	TGTGCCAGCAGCCCCAGGGGTAACTCCTACAATGAGCAGTTCTTC	CASSPRGNSYNEQFF
-	-	TRBJ2-5	TRBV27	13	TGTGCCAGCAGTCGAAAGTACCAAGAGACCCAGTACTTC	CASSRKYQETQYF
-	-	TRBJ2-1	TRBV5-1	15	TGCGCCAGCAGTTCAGACAGGCCGGAATACAATGAGCAGTTCTTC	CASSSDRPEYNEQFF
TRBD2	-	TRBJ2-3	TRBV5-1	17	TGCGCCAGCAGCTCCGGGACTAGCGGGAGCCCCACAGATACGCAGTATTTT	CASSSGTSGSPTDTQYF
TRBD2	-	TRBJ2-7	TRBV4-1	17	TGCGCCAGCAGCTCCCGGGGTAGCGGGAGCGCGTTCGACGAGCAGTACTTC	CASSSRGSGSAFDEQYF
TRBD2	-	TRBJ2-1	TRBV7-9	15	TGTGCCAGCAGCCCGGGACTAGCGGGAGACAATGAGCAGTTCTTC	CASSPGLAGDNEQFF
-	-	TRBJ2-7	TRBV18	13	TGTGCCAGCTCACCAGGGGCAGGGTACGAGCAGTACTTC	CASSPGAGYEQYF
-	few	TRBJ2-7	TRBV7-9	16	TGTGCCAGCAGCCCAGGTTTTGGCAGGGGTTCAGTCGAGCAGTACTTC	CASSPGFGRGSVEQYF
-	-	TRBJ2-7	TRBV5-1	15	TGCGCCAGCAGCTTGGGTATGGGGCAGCCCTACGAGCAGTACTTC	CASSLGMGQPYEQYF
-	-	TRBJ2-6	TRBV7-3	17	TGTGCCAGCAGCCAAAGTTGGGGATCCTCTGGGGCCAACGTCCTGACTTTC	CASSQSWGSSGANVLTF
-	-	TRBJ2-7	TRBV5-1	15	TGCGCCAGCAGCCTGGGGGATGGTGGGGGCTACGAGCAGTACTTC	CASSLGDGGGYEQYF
TRBD1	-	TRBJ2-7	TRBV5-1	15	TGCGCCAGCAGCCAGGACAGGGGGGGATCCTACGAGCAGTACTTC	CASSQDRGGSYEQYF
-	few	TRBJ2-3	TRBV6-5	14	TGTGCCAGCAGTTCCATGGCGGTCGGAGATACGCAGTATTTT	CASSSMAVGDTQYF
-	-	TRBJ1-4	TRBV25-1	14	TGTGCCAGCAGTGATCTGAATATGAAAGAAAAACTGTTTTTT	CASSDLNMKEKLFF
-	-	TRBJ2-7	TRBV20-1	11	TGCAGTGGTAGGGGGGGAGGCGAGCAGTACTTC	CSGRGGGEQYF
TRBD1	-	TRBJ2-1	TRBV14	15	TGTGCCAGCAGCCATCTGGTACAGGGGCACAATGAGCAGTTCTTC	CASSHLVQGHNEQFF
-	-	TRBJ1-1	TRBV5-1	15	TGCGCCAGCAGCTGGAGCGGGTCCGTGAACACTGAAGCTTTCTTT	CASSWSGSVNTEAFF
-	-	TRBJ2-2	TRBV11-2	14	TGTGCCAGCAGCTTAGCCAGGTCCACCGGGGAGCTGTTTTTT	CASSLARSTGELFF
-	-	TRBJ2-5	TRBV29-1	13	TGCAGCGTTGTTGACCGGTGGGGGGAGACCCAGTACTTC	CSVVDRWGETQYF
-	-	TRBJ2-5	TRBV4-1	15	TGCGCCAGCAGCCAGATAGGGTACGAGAGCCCGGGCCAGTACTTC	CASSQIGYESPGQYF
-	-	TRBJ2-7	TRBV6-5	12	TGTGCCAGCAGTTACGAGGTAGGGGGGCAGTACTTC	CASSYEVGGQYF
TRBD2	-	TRBJ2-7	TRBV7-2	14	TGTGCCAGCAGCTGGACTAGCGGGAGCTACGAGCAGTACTTC	CASSWTSGSYEQYF
-	many	TRBJ1-5	TRBV2	13	TGTGCCAGCCAACCTTATAGCAATCAGCCCCAGCATTTT	CASQPYSNQPQHF
TRBD1	few	TRBJ1-2	TRBV7-9	12	TGTGCCAGCGGGCAGGGGGCTTACGGCTACACCTTC	CASGQGAYGYTF
-	-	TRBJ2-1	TRBV5-4	11	TGTGCCAGCAGACTGGACAGCGAGCAGTTCTTC	CASRLDSEQFF